A single sample is the source of the 24 T cell receptor beta chains below, sequenced in a study of blood T cell repertoires in COVID-19. TCRdb keeps only in-frame clones here, not all; method: immunoSEQ multiplex PCR. Here the sample spans approximately 330,000 clones, approximately 88% being singletons. What was sequenced was peripheral blood. The receptors come from a man aged 25-45 years with COVID-19, enrolled during active disease.

This chain connects TRBV30 to TRBJ2-7; 10 positions match TRBD2. Germline V CDR1 and CDR2: GTSNPN, SVGIG (reference sequence). The junction had 5 bases not matched to a gene; V was cut back by 0 bases and J by 6 bases. CDR3 length: 14 residues. The CDR3 sequence is CAWSVEASGSEQYF. Written as DNA, the CDR3 is TGTGCCTGGAGTGTAGAAGCTAGCGGGAGCGAGCAGTACTTC.

This rearrangement joins TRBV5-1 to TRBJ2-1, with TRBD2 matching over 13 bases. V gave up 2 bases and J gave up 6 bases; unmatched junction bases: 5. This CDR3 has 16 amino acids. CDR1 and CDR2 from the germline V gene are SGHRS and YFSETQ. CDR3 region: CASSFSRLAGGNEQFF. The CDR3 nucleotides are TGCGCCAGCAGCTTTTCCAGACTAGCGGGAGGCAATGAGCAGTTCTTC.

The genes are TRBV7-2 and TRBJ1-2; TRBD1 matches at 7 bases. The CDR3 has 14 residues. Germline V gene sequence: CDR1 SGHTA, CDR2 FQGNSA. Trimming took 7 bases from V and 4 from J; bases not matched to a gene: 9. The CDR3 loop is CASTSTGQLYGYTF. CDR3 in DNA: TGTGCCAGCACCTCGACAGGGCAACTCTATGGCTACACCTTC.

This clone has a handful of counts. The V call is TRBV20-1, the J call TRBJ1-2; 7 bases line up with TRBD1. The junction had 9 bases not matched to a gene; V was cut back by 3 bases and J by 5 bases. CDR1 is DFQATT, CDR2 SNEGSKA, per germline (reference sequence). This CDR3 contains 14 residues. CDR3 DNA: TGCAGTGCTAGTTTGGGTGCAGGGGGATATGGCTACACCTTC. As protein: CSASLGAGGYGYTF.

The rearrangement links TRBV7-9 to TRBJ2-1; D may be TRBD2 (5 bases). Germline lookup yields CDR1 SEHNR and CDR2 FQNEAQ (reference sequence). CDR3 length: 15 amino acids. Trimming stripped 8 bases from V and 8 bases from J, with 22 bases between. As DNA, the CDR3 is TGTGCCAGCCGAGACCGACCACTAGGTTGGGATGAGCAGTTCTTC. Translation: CASRDRPLGWDEQFF.

The CDR3 nucleotides are TGTGCCAGCAGCGACTATCAGGGGGCCCCTTTCAATTCACCCCTCCACTTT. Its protein is CASSDYQGAPFNSPLHF. The chain has TRBV9 and TRBJ1-6, with TRBD1 matching over 8 bases. Germline V gives CDR1 SGDLS, CDR2 YYNGEE. The CDR3 loop spans 17 amino acids. V lost 3 bases and J lost 7; bases outside the gene matches: 12.

The chain links TRBV6-5 to TRBJ2-1; TRBD1 matches 8 bases. Per the germline V gene, CDR1 is MNHEY and CDR2 is SVGAGI. The CDR3 is 15 residues long. V shed 6 bases, J shed 2 bases, and the junction held 6 bases outside the gene matches. In DNA, the CDR3 is TGTGCCAGCAGAGCCAGGGGGCTGACCTACAATGAGCAGTTCTTC. Amino acids: CASRARGLTYNEQFF.

The rearrangement links TRBV7-3 to TRBJ2-1; D is unresolved. The CDR3 extends over 11 amino acids. V was clipped by 8 bases and J by 8 bases, with 10 bases between them. Germline V gene data show CDR1 as SGHTA and CDR2 as FQGTGA. CDR3 protein: CASSIEDEQFF. The CDR3 nucleotides read TGTGCCAGCTCCATCGAGGATGAGCAGTTCTTC.

The chain carries TRBV27 and TRBJ2-6, with D possibly TRBD1 on 6 matching bases. Germline V gene sequence: CDR1 MNHEY, CDR2 SMNVEV (reference sequence). The V and J ends lost 3 bases and 4 bases respectively, with 22 bases between them. This CDR3 is 19 amino acids long. As DNA, the CDR3 is TGTGCCAGCAGTTTTAGGTTCCGCTTAACAGGGTTGGGGGCCAACGTCCTGACTTTC. Its protein product is CASSFRFRLTGLGANVLTF.

This clone was detected once. This chain connects TRBV9 to TRBJ1-5, with 7 positions matching TRBD1. The CDR3 sequence is 15 residues long. Per germline, CDR1 SGDLS and CDR2 YYNGEE. V shed 3 bases, J shed 1 base, and the junction held 4 bases outside the gene matches. The chain's CDR3 is CASSGTGASNQPQHF. In DNA form, the CDR3 reads TGTGCCAGCAGCGGAACAGGGGCGAGCAATCAGCCCCAGCATTTT.

V usage is TRBV28 and J usage is TRBJ1-2; no clear D. Germline assignment: CDR1 MDHEN and CDR2 SYDVKM. CDR3 length equals 15 residues. V lost 5 bases to trimming and J lost 2 bases, with 15 bases between them. Here the CDR3 reads CASSHRGGLNYGYTF. CDR3 bases: TGTGCCAGCAGTCATAGAGGTGGGTTGAACTATGGCTACACCTTC.

V gene TRBV6-5 combines with J gene TRBJ2-7; D is possibly TRBD1 (5 bases). Germline V gene lookup returns CDR1 MNHEY and CDR2 SVGAGI. Trimming cost V 0 bases and J 0 bases, with 9 bases left between them. The CDR3 loop spans 15 amino acids. CDR3 protein: CASSYSGRASYEQYF. The CDR3 DNA sequence: TGTGCCAGCAGTTACTCGGGCAGGGCCTCCTACGAGCAGTACTTC.

J is TRBJ1-1 and V is TRBV12-3 or TRBV12-4; no clear D gene. V lost 2 bases to trimming and J lost 1 base, with 5 bases between them. CDR3 length: 13 residues. CDR3: CASSLSENTEAFF. The CDR3 nucleotides are TGTGCCAGCAGTTTAAGCGAGAACACTGAAGCTTTCTTT.

The chain is built from TRBV24-1 and TRBJ1-2; D perhaps matches TRBD1 (5 bases). The CDR3 spans 14 residues. Trimming shortened V by 3 bases and J by 7 bases, and 14 bases separated the two germline ends. Germline V gene lookup returns CDR1 KGHDR and CDR2 SFDVKD. CDR3 sequence reads: CATSDAGLKGGYTF. In DNA, the CDR3 is TGTGCCACCAGTGATGCAGGGCTTAAGGGTGGCTACACCTTC.

The V gene is TRBV7-9, the J gene TRBJ2-1, with D possibly being TRBD1 (5 bases). Deletions cut 4 bases from V and 3 bases from J, with 7 bases between. The germline CDR1 and CDR2 sequences are SEHNR and FQNEAQ (reference sequence). CDR3 length equals 13 residues. DNA of the CDR3: TGTGCCAGCAGCTACGACAGCTACAATGAGCAGTTCTTC. It codes for CASSYDSYNEQFF.

This sequence joins TRBV5-1 and TRBJ2-1; D possibly corresponds to TRBD1 (5 bases). Trimming pared 4 bases from V and 6 bases from J, leaving 17 bases between. The CDR3 runs 15 residues. Germline CDR1 and CDR2: SGHRS and YFSETQ. The CDR3 sequence is CASSRGPIGLNEQFF. CDR3 nucleotides: TGCGCCAGCAGCAGGGGCCCTATCGGTCTCAATGAGCAGTTCTTC.

The rearrangement joins TRBV28 to TRBJ2-7; 12 nucleotides agree with TRBD2. The CDR3 length is 17 residues. The germline gives CDR1 MDHEN, CDR2 SYDVKM. V lost 6 bases, J lost 0 bases, and 9 bases stayed unmatched. The CDR3 sequence: CASRGGLAGNTSYEQYF. The DNA for the CDR3 is TGTGCCAGCAGGGGGGGACTAGCGGGTAATACCTCCTACGAGCAGTACTTC. The full variable domain, with the rest looked up from reference TRBV28 and TRBJ2-7, is DVKVTQSSRYLVKRTGEKVFLECVQDMDHENMFWYRQDPGLGLRLIYFSYDVKMKEKGDIPEGYSVSREKKERFSLILESASTNQTSMYLCASRGGLAGNTSYEQYFGPGTRLTVT.

J is TRBJ2-1 and V is TRBV9, with D maybe TRBD2 (6 bases). Germline V gene sequence: CDR1 SGDLS, CDR2 YYNGEE. The CDR3 runs to 16 residues. V was shortened by 4 bases and J by 6 bases, with 20 bases between the two germline ends. CDR3 protein: CASSPRGSGSGNEQFF. The CDR3 DNA is TGTGCCAGCAGCCCCCGAGGGAGCGGGTCAGGCAATGAGCAGTTCTTC.

This chain links TRBV2 with TRBJ2-7; TRBD2 matches 7 bases. Germline trimming cut 1 base from V and 4 bases from J; bases unmatched to any gene: 10. The CDR3 totals 16 residues. Germline loops: CDR1 SNHLY, CDR2 FYNNEI. The CDR3 loop reads CASSEGITGGEYEQYF. The DNA for the CDR3 is TGTGCCAGCAGTGAAGGGATAACGGGAGGCGAATACGAGCAGTACTTC.

The CDR3 sequence is CASSMVGGLDGYTF. In nucleotides, the CDR3 is TGTGCCAGTAGTATGGTCGGGGGGCTCGATGGCTACACCTTC. The chain couples TRBV19 to TRBJ1-2; maybe TRBD1 (6 bases). Germline V CDR1 and CDR2: LNHDA, SQIVND (reference sequence). V dropped 3 bases and J dropped 6 bases, with 14 bases sitting between them. There are 14 residues in the CDR3.

The rearrangement joins TRBV5-4 to TRBJ2-7; 8 bases align to TRBD1. Germline V gene sequence: CDR1 SGHNT, CDR2 YYREEE (reference sequence). The V and J ends lost 2 bases and 3 bases, in that order; junction bases with no gene match: 7. This CDR3 has 15 residues. CDR3 in DNA: TGTGCCAGCAGCTTCGGGACAGGCCTCAGCTACGAGCAGTACTTC. Its protein product is CASSFGTGLSYEQYF.

The CDR3 loop is CASSIGTGWAGELFF. CDR3 sequence (DNA): TGTGCCAGTAGTATAGGGACAGGGTGGGCCGGGGAGCTGTTTTTT. The genes are TRBV19 and TRBJ2-2; 8 nucleotides line up with TRBD1. This CDR3 contains 15 residues. Germline V CDR1 and CDR2: LNHDA, SQIVND (reference sequence). The J segment lost 6 bases and the V segment lost 1 base, leaving 4 bases of the junction unmatched.

The rearrangement uses TRBV5-1 and TRBJ1-2; no firm D call. Germline loops: CDR1 SGHRS, CDR2 YFSETQ. This CDR3 is built from 16 residues. With 0 bases removed from V and 5 bases from J, the gap between germline ends came to 17 bases. CDR3 sequence reads: CASSLAKPPGIYGYTF. The CDR3, as DNA: TGCGCCAGCAGCTTGGCCAAACCGCCCGGGATATATGGCTACACCTTC.

V usage is TRBV24-1 and J usage is TRBJ2-5; TRBD2 agrees at 14 bases. This CDR3 region has 17 residues. CDR1 is KGHDR and CDR2 is SFDVKD in the germline V gene. Trimming at V came to 4 bases and at J to 2 bases, leaving 5 bases not matched to a gene. CDR3 sequence: CATSDPGTSGGQETQYF. In nucleotides, the CDR3 is TGTGCCACCAGTGACCCGGGGACTAGCGGGGGACAAGAGACCCAGTACTTC.